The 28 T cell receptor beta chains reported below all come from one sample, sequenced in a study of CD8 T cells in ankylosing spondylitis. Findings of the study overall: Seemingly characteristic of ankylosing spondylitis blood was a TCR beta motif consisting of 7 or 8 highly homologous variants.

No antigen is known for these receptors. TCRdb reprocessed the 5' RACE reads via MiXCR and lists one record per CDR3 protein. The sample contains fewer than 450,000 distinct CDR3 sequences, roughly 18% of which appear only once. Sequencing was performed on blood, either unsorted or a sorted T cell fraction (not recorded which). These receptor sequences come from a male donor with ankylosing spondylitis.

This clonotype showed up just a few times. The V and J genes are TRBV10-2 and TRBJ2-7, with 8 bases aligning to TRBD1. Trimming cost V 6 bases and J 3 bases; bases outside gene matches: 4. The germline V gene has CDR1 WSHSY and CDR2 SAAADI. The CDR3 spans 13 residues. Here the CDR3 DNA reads TGCGCCAGCAGGTCAGGACAGGGCTACGAGCAGTACTTC. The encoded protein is CASRSGQGYEQYF.

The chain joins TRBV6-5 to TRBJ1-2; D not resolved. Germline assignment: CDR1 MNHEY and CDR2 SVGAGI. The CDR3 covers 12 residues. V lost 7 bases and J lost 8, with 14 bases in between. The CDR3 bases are TGTGCCAGCACCCTCCTTCAGCGGGGCTACACCTTC. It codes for CASTLLQRGYTF.

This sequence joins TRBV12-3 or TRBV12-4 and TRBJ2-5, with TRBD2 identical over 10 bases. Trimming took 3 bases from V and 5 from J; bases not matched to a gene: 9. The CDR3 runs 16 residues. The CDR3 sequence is CASSFLAGGRRETQYF. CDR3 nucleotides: TGTGCCAGCAGTTTTTTAGCGGGGGGCCGCCGGGAGACCCAGTACTTC.

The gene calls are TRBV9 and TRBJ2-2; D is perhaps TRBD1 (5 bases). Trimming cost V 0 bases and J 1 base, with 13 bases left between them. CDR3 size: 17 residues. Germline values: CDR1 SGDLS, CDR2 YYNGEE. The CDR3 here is CASSVGGRTGNTGELFF. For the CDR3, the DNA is TGTGCCAGCAGCGTAGGGGGCAGGACGGGGAACACCGGGGAGCTGTTTTTT.

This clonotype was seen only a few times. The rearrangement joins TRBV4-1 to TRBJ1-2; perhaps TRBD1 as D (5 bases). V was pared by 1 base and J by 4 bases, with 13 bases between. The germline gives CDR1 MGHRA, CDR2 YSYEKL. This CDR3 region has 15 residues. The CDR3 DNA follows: TGCGCCAGCAGCCAAGCATCCCCGGGGGGCTATGGCTACACCTTC. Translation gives CASSQASPGGYGYTF.

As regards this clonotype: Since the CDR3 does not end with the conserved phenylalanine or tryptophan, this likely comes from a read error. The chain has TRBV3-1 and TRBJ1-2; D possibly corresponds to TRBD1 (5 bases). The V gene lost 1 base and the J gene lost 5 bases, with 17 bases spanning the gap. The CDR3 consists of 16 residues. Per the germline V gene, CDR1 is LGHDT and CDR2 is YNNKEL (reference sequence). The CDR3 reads CASSQGGAATLYGYTY. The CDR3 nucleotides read TGTGCCAGCAGCCAAGGGGGCGCAGCGACCCTTTATGGCTACACCTAC.

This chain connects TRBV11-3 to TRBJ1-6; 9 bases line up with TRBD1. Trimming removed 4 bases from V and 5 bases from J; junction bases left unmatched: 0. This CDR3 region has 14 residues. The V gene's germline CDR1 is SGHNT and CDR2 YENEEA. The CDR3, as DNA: TGTGCCAGCAGCTGGGACAGGGATAATTCACCCCTCCACTTT. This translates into CASSWDRDNSPLHF.

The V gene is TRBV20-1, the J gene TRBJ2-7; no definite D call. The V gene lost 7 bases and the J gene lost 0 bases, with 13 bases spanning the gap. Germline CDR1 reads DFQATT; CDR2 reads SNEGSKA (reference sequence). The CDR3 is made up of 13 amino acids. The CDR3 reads CSERSESSYEQYF. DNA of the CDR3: TGCAGTGAAAGGTCCGAGAGCTCCTACGAGCAGTACTTC.

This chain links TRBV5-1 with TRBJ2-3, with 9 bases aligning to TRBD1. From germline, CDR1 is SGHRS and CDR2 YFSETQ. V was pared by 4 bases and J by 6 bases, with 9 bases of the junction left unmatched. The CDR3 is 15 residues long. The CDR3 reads CASSTTGTGTDTQYF. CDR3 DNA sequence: TGCGCCAGCAGCACCACCGGGACAGGGACGGATACGCAGTATTTT.

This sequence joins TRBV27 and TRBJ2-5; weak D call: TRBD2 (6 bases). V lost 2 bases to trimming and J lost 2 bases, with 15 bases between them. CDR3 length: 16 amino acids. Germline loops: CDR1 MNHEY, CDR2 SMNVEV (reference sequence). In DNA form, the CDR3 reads TGTGCCAGCAGTTTAAGACGCGGGGCCACACAAGAGACCCAGTACTTC. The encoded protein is CASSLRRGATQETQYF.

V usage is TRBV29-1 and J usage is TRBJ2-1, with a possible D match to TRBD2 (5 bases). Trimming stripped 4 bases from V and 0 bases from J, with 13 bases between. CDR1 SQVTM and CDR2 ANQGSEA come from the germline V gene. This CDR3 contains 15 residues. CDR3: CSVARDLSSYNEQFF. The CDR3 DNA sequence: TGCAGCGTTGCGAGGGATCTGAGCTCCTACAATGAGCAGTTCTTC.

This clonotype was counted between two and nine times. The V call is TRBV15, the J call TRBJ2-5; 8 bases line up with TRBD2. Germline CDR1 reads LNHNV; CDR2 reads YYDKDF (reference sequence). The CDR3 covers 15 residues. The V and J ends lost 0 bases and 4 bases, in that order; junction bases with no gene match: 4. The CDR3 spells CATSRDLGTRETQYF. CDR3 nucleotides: TGTGCCACCAGCAGAGATTTGGGGACTAGAGAGACCCAGTACTTC.

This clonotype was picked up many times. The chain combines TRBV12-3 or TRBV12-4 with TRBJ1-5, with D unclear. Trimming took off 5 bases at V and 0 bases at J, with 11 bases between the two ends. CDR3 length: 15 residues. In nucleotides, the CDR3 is TGTGCCAGCAGTCCAGCATTAAATAGCAATCAGCCCCAGCATTTT. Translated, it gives CASSPALNSNQPQHF.

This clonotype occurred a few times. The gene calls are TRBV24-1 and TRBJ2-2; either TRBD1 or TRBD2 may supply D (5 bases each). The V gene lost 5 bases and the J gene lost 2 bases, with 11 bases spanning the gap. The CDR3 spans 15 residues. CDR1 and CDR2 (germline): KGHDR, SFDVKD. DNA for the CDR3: TGTGCCACCAGTGGGTGGGACGGCAACACCGGGGAGCTGTTTTTT. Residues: CATSGWDGNTGELFF.

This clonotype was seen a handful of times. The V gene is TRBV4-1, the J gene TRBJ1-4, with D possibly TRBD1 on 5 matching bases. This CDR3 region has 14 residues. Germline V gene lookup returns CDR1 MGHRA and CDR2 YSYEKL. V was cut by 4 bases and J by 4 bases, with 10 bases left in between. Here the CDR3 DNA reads TGCGCCAGCAGCCGAGGGGAGAATAATGAAAAACTGTTTTTT. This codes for CASSRGENNEKLFF.

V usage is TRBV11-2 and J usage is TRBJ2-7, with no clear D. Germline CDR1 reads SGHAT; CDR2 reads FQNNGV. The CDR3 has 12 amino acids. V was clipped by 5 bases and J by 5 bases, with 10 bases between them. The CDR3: CASSPTGHEQYF. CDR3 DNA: TGTGCCAGCAGCCCGACCGGCCACGAGCAGTACTTC.

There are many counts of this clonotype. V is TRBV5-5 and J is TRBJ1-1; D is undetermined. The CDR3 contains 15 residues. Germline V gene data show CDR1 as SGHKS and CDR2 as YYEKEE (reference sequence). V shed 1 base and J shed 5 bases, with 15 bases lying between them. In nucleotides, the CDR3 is TGTGCCAGCAGCTTGTCTGTCGGCGGGGATACTGAAGCTTTCTTT. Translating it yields CASSLSVGGDTEAFF.

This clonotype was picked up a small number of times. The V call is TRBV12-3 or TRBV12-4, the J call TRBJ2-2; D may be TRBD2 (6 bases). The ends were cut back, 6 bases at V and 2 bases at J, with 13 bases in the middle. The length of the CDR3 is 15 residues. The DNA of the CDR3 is TGTGCCAGCAGGGGGGGTAGATTCAACACCGGGGAGCTGTTTTTT. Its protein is CASRGGRFNTGELFF.

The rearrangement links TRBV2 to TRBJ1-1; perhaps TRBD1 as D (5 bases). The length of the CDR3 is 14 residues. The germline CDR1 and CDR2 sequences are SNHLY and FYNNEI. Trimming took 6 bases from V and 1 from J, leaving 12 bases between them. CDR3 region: CASSLVRANTEAFF. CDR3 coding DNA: TGTGCCAGCAGCCTCGTCAGGGCGAACACTGAAGCTTTCTTT. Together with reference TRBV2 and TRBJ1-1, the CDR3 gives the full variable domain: EPEVTQTPSHQVTQMGQEVILRCVPISNHLYFYWYRQILGQKVEFLVSFYNNEISEKSEIFDDQFSVERPDGSNFTLKIRSTKLEDSAMYFCASSLVRANTEAFFGQGTRLTVV.

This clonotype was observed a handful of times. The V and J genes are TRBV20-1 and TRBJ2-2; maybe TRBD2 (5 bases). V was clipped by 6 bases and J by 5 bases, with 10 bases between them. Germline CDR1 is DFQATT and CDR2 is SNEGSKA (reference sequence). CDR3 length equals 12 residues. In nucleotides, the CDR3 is TGCAGTGCCGCCGGGGAAACCGGGGAGCTGTTTTTT. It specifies CSAAGETGELFF.

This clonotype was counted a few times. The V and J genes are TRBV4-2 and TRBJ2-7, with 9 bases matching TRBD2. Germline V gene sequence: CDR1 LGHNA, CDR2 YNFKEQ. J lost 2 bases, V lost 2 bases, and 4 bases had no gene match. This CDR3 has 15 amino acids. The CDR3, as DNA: TGTGCCAGCAGCCAAACTAGCGGGTCAACCTACGAGCAGTACTTC. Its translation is CASSQTSGSTYEQYF.

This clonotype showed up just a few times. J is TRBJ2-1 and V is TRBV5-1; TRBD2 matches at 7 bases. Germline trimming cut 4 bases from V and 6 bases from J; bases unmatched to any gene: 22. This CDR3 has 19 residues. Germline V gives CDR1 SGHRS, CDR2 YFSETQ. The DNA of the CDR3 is TGCGCCAGCAGCCCGGAAGGGTTTCCCCGAGGGGTAGCGGGCAATGAGCAGTTCTTC. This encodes CASSPEGFPRGVAGNEQFF.

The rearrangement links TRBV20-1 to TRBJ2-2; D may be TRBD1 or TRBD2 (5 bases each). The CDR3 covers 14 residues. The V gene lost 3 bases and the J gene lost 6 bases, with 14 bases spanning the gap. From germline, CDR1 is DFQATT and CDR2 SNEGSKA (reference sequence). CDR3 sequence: CSASRDPSSGELFF. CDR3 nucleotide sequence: TGCAGTGCTAGCCGGGACCCTAGTTCCGGGGAGCTGTTTTTT.

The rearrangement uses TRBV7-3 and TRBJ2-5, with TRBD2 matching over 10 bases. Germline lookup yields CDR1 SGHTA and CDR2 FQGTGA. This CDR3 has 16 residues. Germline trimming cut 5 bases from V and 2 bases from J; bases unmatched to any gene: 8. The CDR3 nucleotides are TGTGCCAGCAGCGCGAAGGGGACTAGCGAACAAGAGACCCAGTACTTC. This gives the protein CASSAKGTSEQETQYF.

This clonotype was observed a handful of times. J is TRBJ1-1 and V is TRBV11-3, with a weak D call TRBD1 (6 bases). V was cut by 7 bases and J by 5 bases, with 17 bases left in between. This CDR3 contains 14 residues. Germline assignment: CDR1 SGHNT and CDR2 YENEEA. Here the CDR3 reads CASTQNTGSTEAFF. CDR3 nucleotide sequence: TGTGCCAGCACCCAGAACACAGGGTCTACTGAAGCTTTCTTT.

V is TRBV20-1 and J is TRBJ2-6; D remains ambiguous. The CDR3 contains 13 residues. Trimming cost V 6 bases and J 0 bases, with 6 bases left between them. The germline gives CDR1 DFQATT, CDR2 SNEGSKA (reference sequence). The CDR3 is CSARISGANVLTF. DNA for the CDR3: TGCAGTGCCCGGATCTCTGGGGCCAACGTCCTGACTTTC.

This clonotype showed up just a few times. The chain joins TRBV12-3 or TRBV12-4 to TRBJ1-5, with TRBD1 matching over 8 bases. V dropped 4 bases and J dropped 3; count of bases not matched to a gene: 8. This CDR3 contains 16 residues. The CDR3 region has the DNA TGTGCCAGCAGTTGGGCAGGGGGCCGCATCAATCAGCCCCAGCATTTT. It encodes CASSWAGGRINQPQHF.

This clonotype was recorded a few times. The CDR3 here is CASNRLRTDTQYF. The CDR3 DNA follows: TGTGCCAGCAATAGACTCCGCACAGATACGCAGTATTTT. The chain couples TRBV2 to TRBJ2-3; D not certain. The germline V gene encodes CDR1 SNHLY and CDR2 FYNNEI. V lost 7 bases, J lost 1 base, and 9 bases lay in between. The CDR3 contains 13 residues.